Described below is a single T cell receptor beta chain sequence and its context. Clones were sequenced by immunoSEQ multiplex PCR, and TCRdb holds only the in-frame ones, with some missing. In the table there are about 82,000 clones, around four fifths of which are singletons. The CDR3 is made up of 14 amino acids. V gave up 3 bases and J gave up 5 bases, with 15 bases separating them. Germline CDR1 SGHDT, CDR2 YYEEEE. The entry originates in a study of blood T cell repertoires in COVID-19. Overall study context: The United States, Italy and Spain provided the acute and convalescent COVID-19 samples. In each case, the material was cDNA or gDNA derived from T cells, B-cell-depleted T cells, or PBMCs.

This TCR came from a man of 80 years or more with active or convalescent COVID-19. The rearrangement links TRBV5-6 to TRBJ2-7; a weak D match, TRBD2 (5 bases). Input material: peripheral blood. DNA for the CDR3: TGTGCCAGCAGCTGGCGGTTGGTAGCGAACGAGCAGTACGTC. The encoded protein is CASSWRLVANEQYV.